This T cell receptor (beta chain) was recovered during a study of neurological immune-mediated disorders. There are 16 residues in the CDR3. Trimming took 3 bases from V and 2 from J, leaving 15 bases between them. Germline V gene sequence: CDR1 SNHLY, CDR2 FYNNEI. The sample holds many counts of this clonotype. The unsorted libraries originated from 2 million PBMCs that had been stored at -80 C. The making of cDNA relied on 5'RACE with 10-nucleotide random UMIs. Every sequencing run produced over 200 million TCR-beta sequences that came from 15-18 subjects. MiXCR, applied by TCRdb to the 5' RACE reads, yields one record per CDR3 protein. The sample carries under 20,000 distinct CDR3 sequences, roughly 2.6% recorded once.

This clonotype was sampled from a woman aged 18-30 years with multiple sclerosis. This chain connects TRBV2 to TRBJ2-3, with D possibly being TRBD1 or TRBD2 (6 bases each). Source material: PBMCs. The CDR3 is CASSDEGGDYTDTQYF. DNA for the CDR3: TGTGCCAGCAGTGACGAGGGGGGTGATTACACAGATACGCAGTATTTT.